In its sample, the clone carrying this TCR beta chain was seen many times. Its specificity is not known. TCRdb passed the 5' RACE reads through MiXCR, listing each CDR3 protein once. In the table there are about 210,000 distinct CDR3 sequences, 6% to 8% of which are singletons. This sample is drawn from a study of T cells after yellow fever vaccination. Study-wide findings and caveats: Most clones from primary vaccination resurfaced after the booster (nearly 97% CD4, 75% to 90% CD8). Only a small proportion of the clonotypes turned up in both the CD4 and the CD8 compartments, likely arising from convergent recombination. It was the secondary response that reached its peak faster, day 5 versus 15, but it was weaker.

This specimen was CD4+ T cells sorted from PBMCs, taken on the day of the yellow fever booster vaccination. The clonotype was recovered from a man aged 30-40 years who received the YFV17D yellow fever vaccine.

The CDR3 nucleotides read TGTGCCAGCAGCAGACCTGGAAACACCATATATTTT. Protein product: CASSRPGNTIYF. The chain is built from TRBV7-2 and TRBJ1-3; D is uncertain. This CDR3 region has 12 residues. Trimming took 5 bases from V and 2 from J, leaving 4 bases between them. Per the germline V gene, CDR1 is SGHTA and CDR2 is FQGNSA.